The 18 T cell receptor beta chains below all came from one sample that was sequenced in a study of T cell repertoires in cytomegalovirus infection. TCRdb called the reads again in MiXCR, with one record for every CDR3 protein. The sample has about 130,000 distinct CDR3 sequences, around 25% seen once; the top ten hold 34%. These receptors have no identified antigens. The sample comprised PBMCs, sequenced either directly or after in vitro stimulation (not recorded which). The receptors originated from a human donor in good health (CMV status not recorded). Some clones in this sample may be carry-over from other donors' samples.

This rearrangement joins TRBV11-2 to TRBJ2-5; D call uncertain. V was clipped by 5 bases and J by 5 bases, with 12 bases between them. The CDR3 has 13 residues. CDR1 and CDR2 from the germline V gene are SGHAT and FQNNGV. CDR3 DNA sequence: TGTGCCAGCAGCCCCGACGTGGGGGAGACCCAGTACTTC. Its translation is CASSPDVGETQYF. Full variable domain (missing parts from reference TRBV11-2 and TRBJ2-5): EAGVAQSPRYKIIEKRQSVAFWCNPISGHATLYWYQQILGQGPKLLIQFQNNGVVDDSQLPKDRFSAERLKGVDSTLKIQPAKLEDSAVYLCASSPDVGETQYFGPGTRLLVL.

By sample share, this clonotype is medium-sized. This chain connects TRBV4-1 to TRBJ2-2; D perhaps matches TRBD2 (6 bases). CDR3 length equals 15 residues. Trimming pared 5 bases from V and 4 bases from J, leaving 14 bases between. Germline-derived CDR1 and CDR2 are MGHRA and YSYEKL. This CDR3 is CASSYRLVRTGELFF. The CDR3 DNA is TGCGCCAGCAGCTACAGACTAGTTCGCACCGGGGAGCTGTTTTTT.

This clonotype was observed at least ten times. The J gene is TRBJ2-6, the V gene TRBV6-2 or TRBV6-3; D may be TRBD2 (5 bases). CDR1 is MNHEY, CDR2 SVGEGT, per germline. The CDR3 spans 15 residues. Trimming shortened V by 5 bases and J by 0 bases, and 8 bases separated the two germline ends. This CDR3 is CASSGLGSGANVLTF. Written as DNA, the CDR3 is TGTGCCAGCAGTGGACTGGGCTCTGGGGCCAACGTCCTGACTTTC.

The chain joins TRBV4-1 to TRBJ1-5; D gene ambiguous. Trimming took 4 bases from V and 0 from J, leaving 7 bases between them. The CDR3 is made up of 14 amino acids. CDR1 MGHRA and CDR2 YSYEKL come from the germline V gene. The CDR3 loop reads CASSPTNSNQPQHF. The CDR3 nucleotides are TGCGCCAGCAGCCCGACAAATAGCAATCAGCCCCAGCATTTT.

This clonotype came up many times. The rearrangement uses TRBV6-2 or TRBV6-3 and TRBJ2-1; TRBD2 matches 14 bases. The J segment lost 0 bases and the V segment lost 2 bases, leaving 12 bases of the junction unmatched. The CDR3 is 21 amino acids. In germline, CDR1 is MNHEY, CDR2 SVGEGT. The CDR3 sequence: CASSYPGLAGVRLTSYNEQFF. CDR3 bases: TGTGCCAGCAGTTACCCGGGACTAGCGGGAGTAAGGCTCACCTCCTACAATGAGCAGTTCTTC.

This clonotype was detected ten times or more. This chain links TRBV7-9 with TRBJ1-5; perhaps TRBD1 as D (6 bases). There are 13 residues in the CDR3. Germline lookup yields CDR1 SEHNR and CDR2 FQNEAQ (reference sequence). V was shortened by 5 bases and J by 7 bases, with 12 bases between the two germline ends. CDR3 residues: CASSLDGGQPQHF. The CDR3 DNA follows: TGTGCCAGCAGCCTAGATGGGGGCCAGCCCCAGCATTTT.

In this sample, this clonotype turned up a few times. V usage is TRBV11-2 and J usage is TRBJ1-4, with 9 nucleotides matching TRBD1. The CDR3 is 15 amino acids. J gave up 8 bases and V 3 bases, and 7 bases lay outside the gene matches. Germline CDR1 and CDR2: SGHAT and FQNNGV. CDR3 sequence: CASSLTGTGQEKLFF. The DNA for the CDR3 is TGTGCCAGCAGCTTGACCGGGACAGGGCAAGAAAAACTGTTTTTT.

This clonotype was seen a few times. CDR3 sequence (DNA): TGTGCCAGCAGTGAGAGTAGTCCGGCCGGGGAGCTGTTTTTT. Protein sequence: CASSESSPAGELFF. J is TRBJ2-2 and V is TRBV2; D ambiguous. Trimming shortened V by 3 bases and J by 6 bases, and 11 bases separated the two germline ends. Looked up from germline, CDR1 is SNHLY and CDR2 is FYNNEI. The CDR3 has 14 residues.

This clonotype has at least ten counts. The chain joins TRBV7-2 to TRBJ2-5; TRBD2 matches at 9 bases. CDR1 and CDR2 from the germline V gene are SGHTA and FQGNSA. The CDR3 extends over 16 amino acids. With 2 bases clipped from V and 2 bases from J, the junction kept 6 bases outside the gene matches. Here the CDR3 DNA reads TGTGCCAGCAGCTTATTTAGCGGGAGAGGTCAAGAGACCCAGTACTTC. Translated, it gives CASSLFSGRGQETQYF.

This clonotype was counted between two and nine times. The chain is built from TRBV5-6 and TRBJ1-1, with D possibly matching TRBD1 (5 bases). Trimming shortened V by 0 bases and J by 5 bases, and 8 bases separated the two germline ends. Germline V CDR1 and CDR2: SGHDT, YYEEEE. CDR3 size: 13 residues. The CDR3 sequence is CASSLGRGTEAFF. CDR3 nucleotides: TGTGCCAGCAGCTTGGGGCGGGGGACTGAAGCTTTCTTT.

This clonotype has a count of ten or more. The chain carries TRBV19 and TRBJ1-4; no definite D call. V dropped 5 bases and J dropped 0 bases, with 10 bases sitting between them. Looked up from germline, CDR1 is LNHDA and CDR2 is SQIVND (reference sequence). The CDR3 spans 15 residues. The DNA for the CDR3 is TGTGCCAGTAGTTCCACAAGTGCAACTAATGAAAAACTGTTTTTT. This gives the protein CASSSTSATNEKLFF.

This clonotype has ten or more counts. The J gene is TRBJ2-1, the V gene TRBV11-2; D remains ambiguous. Trimming took off 0 bases at V and 1 base at J, with 13 bases between the two ends. The V gene's germline CDR1 is SGHAT and CDR2 FQNNGV. The CDR3 is 17 residues long. The DNA of the CDR3 is TGTGCCAGCAGCTTAGATAGAGCGAACCCTTCCTACAATGAGCAGTTCTTC. This codes for CASSLDRANPSYNEQFF.

This clonotype was counted between two and nine times. This rearrangement joins TRBV11-2 to TRBJ2-7; tentatively, D is TRBD1 or TRBD2 (5 bases each). The CDR3 sequence is 15 residues long. Germline-derived CDR1 and CDR2 are SGHAT and FQNNGV. V dropped 1 base and J dropped 1 base, with 11 bases sitting between them. CDR3 nucleotide sequence: TGTGCCAGCAGCTTAGGGGACCCAAGTTCCTACGAGCAGTACTTC. Its translation: CASSLGDPSSYEQYF.

This clonotype was found many times. V is TRBV18 and J is TRBJ2-7; 8 nucleotides align to TRBD2. J lost 5 bases, V lost 1 base, and 10 bases had no gene match. Germline lookup yields CDR1 KGHSH and CDR2 LQKENI. This CDR3 has 16 residues. Written as DNA, the CDR3 is TGTGCCAGCTCACCACGAGTAGCGGGATCGGTTGACGAGCAGTACTTC. This sequence encodes CASSPRVAGSVDEQYF.

The chain joins TRBV29-1 to TRBJ1-2, with TRBD1 identical over 9 bases. The CDR3 covers 14 residues. Germline values: CDR1 SQVTM, CDR2 ANQGSEA. V gave up 4 bases and J gave up 8 bases; unmatched junction bases: 11. CDR3 DNA: TGCAGCGTTGGACCGAGGACAGGGGTCGGCGGCTACACCTTC. Its protein product is CSVGPRTGVGGYTF.

In its sample, this clonotype was seen once. The gene calls are TRBV28 and TRBJ1-2; the D gene is possibly TRBD1 (5 bases). CDR1 MDHEN and CDR2 SYDVKM come from the germline V gene. There are 15 residues in the CDR3. V was cut by 5 bases and J by 6 bases, with 19 bases left in between. The CDR3 spells CASSPGRAPRNGYTF. Written as DNA, the CDR3 is TGTGCCAGCAGTCCGGGACGGGCCCCTAGAAATGGCTACACCTTC.

This clonotype was recorded a few times. The rearrangement links TRBV12-3 or TRBV12-4 to TRBJ1-5, with D maybe TRBD1 (6 bases). The CDR3 has 16 residues. Trimming took off 5 bases at V and 6 bases at J, with 20 bases between the two ends. This CDR3 reads CASSPPGGAGFQPQHF. DNA for the CDR3: TGTGCCAGCAGTCCCCCTGGGGGCGCGGGATTTCAGCCCCAGCATTTT.

This clonotype has only a few counts. CDR3 coding DNA: TGTGCCAGCAGTTACTCGACAAGACGACGGGAGAGCACAGATACGCAGTATTTT. Protein sequence: CASSYSTRRRESTDTQYF. The rearrangement joins TRBV6-2 or TRBV6-3 to TRBJ2-3; D might be TRBD2 (6 bases). Germline V gene lookup returns CDR1 MNHEY and CDR2 SVGEGT. V was clipped by 0 bases and J by 0 bases, with 16 bases between them. The CDR3 loop spans 18 amino acids.